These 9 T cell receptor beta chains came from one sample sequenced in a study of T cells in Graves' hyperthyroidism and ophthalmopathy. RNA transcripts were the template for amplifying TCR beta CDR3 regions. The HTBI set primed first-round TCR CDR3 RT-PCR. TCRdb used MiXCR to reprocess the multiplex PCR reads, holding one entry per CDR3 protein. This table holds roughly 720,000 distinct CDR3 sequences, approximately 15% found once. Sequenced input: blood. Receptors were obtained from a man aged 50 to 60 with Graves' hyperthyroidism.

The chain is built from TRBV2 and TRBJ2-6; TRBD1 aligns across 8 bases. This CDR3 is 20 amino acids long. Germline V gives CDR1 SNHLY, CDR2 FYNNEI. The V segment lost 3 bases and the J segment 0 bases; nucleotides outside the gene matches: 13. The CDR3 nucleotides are TGTGCCAGCAGTGACCCCCCGGACAGGGAGCCCCTCTCTGGGGCCAACGTCCTGACTTTC. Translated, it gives CASSDPPDREPLSGANVLTF.

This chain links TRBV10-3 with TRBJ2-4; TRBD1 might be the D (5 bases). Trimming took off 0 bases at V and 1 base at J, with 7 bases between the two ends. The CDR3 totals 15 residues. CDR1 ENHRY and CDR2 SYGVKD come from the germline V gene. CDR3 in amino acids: CAISESGRAKNIQYF. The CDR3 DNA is TGTGCCATCAGTGAGTCGGGGCGGGCCAAAAACATTCAGTACTTC.

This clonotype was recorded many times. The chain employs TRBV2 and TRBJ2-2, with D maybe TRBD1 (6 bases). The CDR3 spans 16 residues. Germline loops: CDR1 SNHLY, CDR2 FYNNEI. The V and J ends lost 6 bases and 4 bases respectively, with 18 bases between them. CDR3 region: CASRINREGTTGELFF. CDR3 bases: TGTGCCAGCAGGATCAACAGGGAAGGGACCACCGGGGAGCTGTTTTTT.

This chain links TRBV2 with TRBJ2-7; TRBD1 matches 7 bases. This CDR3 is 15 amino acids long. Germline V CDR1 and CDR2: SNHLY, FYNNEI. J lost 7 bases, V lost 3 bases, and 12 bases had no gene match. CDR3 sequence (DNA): TGTGCCAGCAGTGATTGGGGTGGAAGGGGGCGGGAGCAGTACTTC. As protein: CASSDWGGRGREQYF.

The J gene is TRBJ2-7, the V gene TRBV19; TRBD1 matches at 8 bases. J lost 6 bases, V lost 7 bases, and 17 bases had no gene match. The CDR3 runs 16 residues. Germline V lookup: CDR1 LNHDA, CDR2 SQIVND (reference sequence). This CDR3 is CASTPIFRQGPFEQYF. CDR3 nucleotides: TGTGCCAGTACCCCTATCTTCAGACAGGGGCCGTTCGAGCAGTACTTC.

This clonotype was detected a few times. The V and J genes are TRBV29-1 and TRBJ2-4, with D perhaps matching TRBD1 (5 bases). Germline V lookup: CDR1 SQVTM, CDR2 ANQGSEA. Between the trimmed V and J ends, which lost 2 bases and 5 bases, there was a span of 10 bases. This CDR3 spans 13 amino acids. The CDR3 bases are TGCAGCGTTGAAAGGGGCGCCGAAAACATTCAGTACTTC. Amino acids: CSVERGAENIQYF.

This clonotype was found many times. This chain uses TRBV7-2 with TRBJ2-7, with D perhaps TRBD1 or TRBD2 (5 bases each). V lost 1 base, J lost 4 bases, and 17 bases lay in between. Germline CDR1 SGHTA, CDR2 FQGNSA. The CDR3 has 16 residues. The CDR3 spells CASSLEGLDSPYEQYF. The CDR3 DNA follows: TGTGCCAGCAGCTTAGAGGGGTTGGACTCCCCTTACGAGCAGTACTTC.

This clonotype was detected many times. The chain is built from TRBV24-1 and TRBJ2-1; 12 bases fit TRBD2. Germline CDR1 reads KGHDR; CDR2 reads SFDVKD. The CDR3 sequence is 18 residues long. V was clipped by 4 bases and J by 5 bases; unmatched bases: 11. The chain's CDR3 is CATSDPGTSGPFNNEQFF. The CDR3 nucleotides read TGTGCCACCAGTGACCCCGGGACTAGCGGGCCATTTAACAATGAGCAGTTCTTC.

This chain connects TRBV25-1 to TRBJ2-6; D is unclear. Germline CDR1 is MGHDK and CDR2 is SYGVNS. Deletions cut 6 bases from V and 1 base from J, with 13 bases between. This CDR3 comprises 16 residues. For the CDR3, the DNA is TGTGCCAGCAGGACAACTTCGGAGTCTGGGGCCAACGTCCTGACTTTC. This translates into CASRTTSESGANVLTF.